Ten or more counts support the clone carrying this TCR beta chain. The antigen remains unidentified. This entry belongs to a study of blood T cells in healthy people across ages. A second roughly 7 to 12 cycle PCR used barcoded and J-beta primers. Researchers report that a template-switch adaptor with 12 random nucleotides tagged each cDNA molecule. TCRdb independently ran MiXCR on the 5' RACE reads; one entry per CDR3 protein. The sample lists 630,000 or so distinct CDR3 sequences; under 30% were seen once. CDR3 length: 12 residues. Per germline, CDR1 SGHTA and CDR2 FQGNSA. The V and J ends lost 8 bases and 15 bases respectively, with 17 bases between them. Study outcomes and limitations: Diversity of TCR beta correlated strongly with naive T cell percentage. More naive CD4+ cells and higher diversity marked long-lived donors relative to aged donors.

The sample comprised blood. The gene calls are TRBV7-2 and TRBJ1-6, with D perhaps TRBD1 (6 bases). The source is a woman of 80 years or more in good health. This CDR3 is CASGAQGVFLHF. Written as DNA, the CDR3 is TGTGCCAGCGGAGCACAGGGCGTGTTCCTCCACTTT.